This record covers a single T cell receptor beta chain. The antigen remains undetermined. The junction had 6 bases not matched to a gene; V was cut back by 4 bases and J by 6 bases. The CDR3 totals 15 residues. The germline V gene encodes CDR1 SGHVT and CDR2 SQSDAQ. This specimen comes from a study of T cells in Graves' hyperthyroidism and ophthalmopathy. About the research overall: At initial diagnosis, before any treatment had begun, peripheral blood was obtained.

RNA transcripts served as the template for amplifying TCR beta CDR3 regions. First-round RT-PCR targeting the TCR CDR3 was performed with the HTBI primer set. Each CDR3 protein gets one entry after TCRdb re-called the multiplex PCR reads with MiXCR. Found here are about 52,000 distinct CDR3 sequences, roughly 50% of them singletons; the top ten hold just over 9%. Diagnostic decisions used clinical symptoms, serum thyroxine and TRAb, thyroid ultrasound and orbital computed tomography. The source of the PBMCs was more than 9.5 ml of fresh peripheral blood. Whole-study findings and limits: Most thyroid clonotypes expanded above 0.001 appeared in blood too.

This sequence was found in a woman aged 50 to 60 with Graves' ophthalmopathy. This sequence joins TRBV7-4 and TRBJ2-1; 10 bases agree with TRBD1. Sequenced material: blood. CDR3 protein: CASSSTGGRANEQFF. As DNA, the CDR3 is TGTGCCAGCAGCTCGACAGGGGGCAGGGCCAATGAGCAGTTCTTC. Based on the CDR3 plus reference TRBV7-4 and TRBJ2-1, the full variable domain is GAGVSQSPRYKVAKRGRDVALRCDSISGHVTLYWYRQTLGQGSEVLTYSQSDAQRDKSGRPSGRFSAERPERSVSTLKIQRTEQGDSAVYLCASSSTGGRANEQFFGPGTRLTVL.